The text below deals with one TCR beta chain. Libraries were prepared by immunoSEQ multiplex PCR; TCRdb keeps only in-frame clonotypes and omits some of them. The sample has some 180,000 clones, around four fifths seen once; the top ten hold approximately 7.6%. The CDR3 sequence is 14 residues long. Trimming removed 3 bases from V and 5 bases from J, with 14 bases in between. Germline CDR1 is SGHRS and CDR2 is YFSETQ. The data stem from a study of blood T cell repertoires in COVID-19. Study in general: In each case, the material was cDNA or gDNA derived from T cells, B-cell-depleted T cells, or PBMCs.

The chain links TRBV5-1 to TRBJ1-2; D is ambiguous. Sequencing was done on a sample of peripheral blood. The sequence derives from a woman older than 75 with COVID-19, enrolled during active disease. Written as DNA, the CDR3 is TGCGCCAGCAGCTCTGGGGAGGGCACTTATGGCTACACCTTC. This gives the protein CASSSGEGTYGYTF.